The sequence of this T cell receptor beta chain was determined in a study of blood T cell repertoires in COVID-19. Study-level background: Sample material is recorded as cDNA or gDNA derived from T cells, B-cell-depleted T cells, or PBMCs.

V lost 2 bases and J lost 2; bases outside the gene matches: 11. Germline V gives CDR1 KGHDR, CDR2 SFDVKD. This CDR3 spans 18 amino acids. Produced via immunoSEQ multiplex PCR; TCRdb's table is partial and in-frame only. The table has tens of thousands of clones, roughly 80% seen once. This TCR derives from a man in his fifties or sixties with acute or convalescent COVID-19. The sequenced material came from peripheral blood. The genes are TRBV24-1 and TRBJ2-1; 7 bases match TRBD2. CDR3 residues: CATSDSNSRDYPYNEQFF. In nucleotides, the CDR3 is TGTGCCACCAGTGATTCGAACTCCCGGGACTATCCCTACAATGAGCAGTTCTTC.